What follows are 3 T cell receptor beta chains derived from one specimen sequenced in a study of T-cell memory formation after mild COVID-19. One entry per CDR3 protein, called by TCRdb with MiXCR from the 5' RACE reads. The data hold approximately 570,000 distinct CDR3 sequences, with more than 15% observed a single time. Material: PBMCs or a T cell subset sorted from them (not recorded which). The source is an adult woman who had mild COVID-19 (a few samples of this study predate the infection). Cell type and time point are not known.

This clonotype has only a few counts. The chain carries TRBV5-1 and TRBJ2-7, with D possibly being TRBD2 (6 bases). With 7 bases removed from V and 2 bases from J, the gap between germline ends came to 16 bases. The CDR3 length is 14 residues. Germline CDR1 SGHRS, CDR2 YFSETQ. CDR3 residues: CASGSGVAPYEQYF. The CDR3 DNA reads as TGCGCCAGCGGTAGCGGAGTAGCCCCCTACGAGCAGTACTTC.

The V gene is TRBV20-1, the J gene TRBJ2-5, with 8 positions matching TRBD1. The CDR3 totals 17 residues. CDR1 and CDR2 (germline): DFQATT, SNEGSKA (reference sequence). V was clipped by 6 bases and J by 3 bases; unmatched bases: 18. The CDR3 protein is CSAADALRGRSEETQYF. The CDR3 DNA follows: TGCAGTGCAGCCGACGCCCTCAGGGGGCGTTCGGAAGAGACCCAGTACTTC.

In the case of this clonotype: The germline gene is not matched at one end of the junction; a read error may be the cause. This rearrangement joins TRBV11-1 to TRBJ2-1, with D possibly TRBD2 on 5 matching bases. CDR3 length: 16 amino acids. Germline CDR1 SGHAT, CDR2 FQDESV (reference sequence). This CDR3 reads CASSLAGRSAYTEQFF. CDR3 nucleotides: TGTGCCAGCAGCTTAGCGGGCCGTAGCGCCTACACTGAGCAGTTCTTC. Supplemented by reference TRBV11-1 and TRBJ2-1, the full variable domain reads EAEVAQSPRYKITEKSQAVAFWCDPISGHATLYWYRQILGQGPELLVQFQDESVVDDSQLPKDRFSAERLKGVDSTLKIQPAELGDSAMYLCASSLAGRSAYTEQFFGPGTRLTVL.